This T cell receptor (beta chain) is drawn from a study of Ad26.COV2.S vaccination and SARS-CoV-2 variants. V trimming: 0 bases; J trimming: 5 bases; junction bases outside the gene matches: 4. This CDR3 spans 16 amino acids. Germline V lookup: CDR1 MNHEY, CDR2 SVGAGI. The table came from immunoSEQ multiplex PCR; TCRdb's copy has only in-frame clones and leaves some out. Among about 680,000 clones, roughly nine tenths were seen once, and the ten largest hold over 1.3%. As for treatment: around 19 received Ad26.COV2.S at low or high dose, single or two shots; 5 received placebo; per-sample allocation not given. Day 63 after the first injection of vaccine or placebo was the sampling time.

This chain connects TRBV6-5 to TRBJ2-2, with 9 bases matching TRBD2. The sequence came from a person aged 18-65 years who received the Ad26.COV2.S COVID-19 vaccine or a placebo. The input for sequencing was peripheral blood, taken in a trial of Ad26.COV2.S vaccine versus placebo. The CDR3 is CASSYSTRGGTGELFF. The CDR3 region has the DNA TGTGCCAGCAGTTACTCGACGCGGGGGGGTACCGGGGAGCTGTTTTTT.